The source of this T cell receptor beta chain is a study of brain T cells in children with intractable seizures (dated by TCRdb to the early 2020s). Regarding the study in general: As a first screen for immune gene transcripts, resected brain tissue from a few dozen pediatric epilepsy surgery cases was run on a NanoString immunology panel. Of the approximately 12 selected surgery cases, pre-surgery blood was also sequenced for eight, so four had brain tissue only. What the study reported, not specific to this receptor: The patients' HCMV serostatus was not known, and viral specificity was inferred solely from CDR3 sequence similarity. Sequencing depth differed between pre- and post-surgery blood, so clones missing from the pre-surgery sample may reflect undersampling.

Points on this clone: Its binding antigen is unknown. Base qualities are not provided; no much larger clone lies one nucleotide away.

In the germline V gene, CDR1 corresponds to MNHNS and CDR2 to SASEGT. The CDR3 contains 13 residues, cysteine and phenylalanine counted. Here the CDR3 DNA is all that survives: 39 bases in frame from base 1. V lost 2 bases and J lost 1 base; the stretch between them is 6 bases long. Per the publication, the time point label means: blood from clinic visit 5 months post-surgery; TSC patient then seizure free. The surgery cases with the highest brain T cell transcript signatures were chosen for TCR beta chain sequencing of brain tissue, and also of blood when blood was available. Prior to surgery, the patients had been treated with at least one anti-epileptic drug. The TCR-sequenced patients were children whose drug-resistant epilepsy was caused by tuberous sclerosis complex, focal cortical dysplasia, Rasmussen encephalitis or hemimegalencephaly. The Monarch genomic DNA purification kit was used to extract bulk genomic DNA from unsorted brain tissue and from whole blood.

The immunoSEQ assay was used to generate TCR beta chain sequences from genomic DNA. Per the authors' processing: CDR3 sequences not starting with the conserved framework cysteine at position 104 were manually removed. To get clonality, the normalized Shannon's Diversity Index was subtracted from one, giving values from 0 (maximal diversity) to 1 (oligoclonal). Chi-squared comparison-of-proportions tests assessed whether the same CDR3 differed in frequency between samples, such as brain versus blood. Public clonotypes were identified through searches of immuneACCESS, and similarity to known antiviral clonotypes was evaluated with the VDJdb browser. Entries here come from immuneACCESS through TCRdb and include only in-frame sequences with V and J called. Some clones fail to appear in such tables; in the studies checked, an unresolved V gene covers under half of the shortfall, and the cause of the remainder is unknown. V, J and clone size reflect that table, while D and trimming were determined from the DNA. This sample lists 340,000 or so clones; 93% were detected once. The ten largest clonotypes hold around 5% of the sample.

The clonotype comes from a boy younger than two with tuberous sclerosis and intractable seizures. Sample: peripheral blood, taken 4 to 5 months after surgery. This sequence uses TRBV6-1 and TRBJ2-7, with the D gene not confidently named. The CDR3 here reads CASSELQSYEQYF. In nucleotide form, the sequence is TGTGCCAGCAGTGAACTACAATCCTACGAGCAGTACTTC.